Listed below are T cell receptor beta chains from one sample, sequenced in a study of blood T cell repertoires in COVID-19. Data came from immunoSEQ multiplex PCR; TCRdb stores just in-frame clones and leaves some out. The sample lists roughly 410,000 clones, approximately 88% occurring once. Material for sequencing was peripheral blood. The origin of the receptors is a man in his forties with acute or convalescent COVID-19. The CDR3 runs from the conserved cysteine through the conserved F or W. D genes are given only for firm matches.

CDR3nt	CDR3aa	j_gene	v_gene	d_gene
TGTGCCACCAGCGAGGATAGCGGGAGTTTCTCCTACGAGCAGTACTTC	CATSEDSGSFSYEQYF	TRBJ2-7	TRBV15	TRBD2
TGTGCCAGCAGCCTCCGGACAGGGGGAAGGGAGACCCAGTACTTC	CASSLRTGGRETQYF	TRBJ2-5	TRBV14	TRBD1
TGTGCCAGCAGCCCCGGGAACTATGGCTACACCTTC	CASSPGNYGYTF	TRBJ1-2	TRBV3-1/TRBV3-2	.
TGTGCCATCAGTGAGTCTGGACACCAGGCCTATGGCTACACCTTC	CAISESGHQAYGYTF	TRBJ1-2	TRBV10-3	.
TGTGCCAGTAGTCGGGACAGGATGAACACTGAAGCTTTCTTT	CASSRDRMNTEAFF	TRBJ1-1	TRBV19	TRBD1
TGTGCCAGTAGTATGTCATCAGGGGTCAAAAACATTCAGTACTTC	CASSMSSGVKNIQYF	TRBJ2-4	TRBV19	.
TGTGCCAGCAGCTTAATAGGGGGCGAAGAGACCCAGTACTTC	CASSLIGGEETQYF	TRBJ2-5	TRBV7-3	TRBD1
TGCGCCAGCAGCCAAGTAGATCAGGGGGTTAGAGATCAGCCCCAGCATTTT	CASSQVDQGVRDQPQHF	TRBJ1-5	TRBV4-3	TRBD1
TGCAGTGCTAGTCTCTTTGGAGGGGCGAGAGAAAAACTGTTTTTT	CSASLFGGAREKLFF	TRBJ1-4	TRBV20-1	.
TGTGCCAGCACGGACAGCTACGAGCAGTACTTC	CASTDSYEQYF	TRBJ2-7	TRBV2	.
TGTGCCACCAGCAGAGACAGGGGGACGGGATCCTCCGAGCAGTACTTC	CATSRDRGTGSSEQYF	TRBJ2-7	TRBV15	TRBD1
TGTGCCAGCAGCGTTAGCGGGAGTACCGGGGAGCTGTTTTTT	CASSVSGSTGELFF	TRBJ2-2	TRBV9	TRBD2
TGTGCCTGGGACAGGGCCCGCTATGGCTACACCTTC	CAWDRARYGYTF	TRBJ1-2	TRBV30	TRBD1
TGTGCCAGCAGACGACTCGGTAGCGGGGGGGACACCGGGGAGCTGTTTTTT	CASRRLGSGGDTGELFF	TRBJ2-2	TRBV9	TRBD2
TGTGCCAGCAGTAACAGGGGACGGACTGAAGCTTTCTTT	CASSNRGRTEAFF	TRBJ1-1	TRBV7-2	TRBD1
TGTGCCAGCAGCCCCCTAGGTGGGACTCACAATGAGCAGTTCTTC	CASSPLGGTHNEQFF	TRBJ2-1	TRBV7-9	.